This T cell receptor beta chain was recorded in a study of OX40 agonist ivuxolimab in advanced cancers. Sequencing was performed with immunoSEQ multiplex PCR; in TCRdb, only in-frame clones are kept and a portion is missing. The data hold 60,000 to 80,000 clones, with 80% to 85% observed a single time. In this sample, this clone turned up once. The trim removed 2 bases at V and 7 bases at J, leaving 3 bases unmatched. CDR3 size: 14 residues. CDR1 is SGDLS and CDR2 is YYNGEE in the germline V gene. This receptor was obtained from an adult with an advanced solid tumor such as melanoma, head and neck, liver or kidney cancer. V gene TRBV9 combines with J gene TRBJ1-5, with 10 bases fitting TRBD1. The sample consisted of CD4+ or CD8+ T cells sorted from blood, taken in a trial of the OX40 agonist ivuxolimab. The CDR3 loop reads CASSVTGGGQPQHF. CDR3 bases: TGTGCCAGCAGCGTGACAGGGGGCGGGCAGCCCCAGCATTTT.